These T cell receptor beta chains were read from a single sample in a study of T cell responses to AZD1222 COVID-19 vaccine. Profiled with immunoSEQ multiplex PCR; TCRdb holds only in-frame clones, not every one. The data hold about 68,000 clones, with around 80% observed a single time. Source: peripheral blood, taken on day 0 of AZD1222 vaccination. These receptors all come from an adult in good health. Both conserved end residues are part of each CDR3. D genes are given only for firm matches. Size tells how often a clone was seen (once, few, many) or the class of an expanded clone, and some rows leave it out.

clone_size: -
j_call: TRBJ1-2
v_call: TRBV6-2/TRBV6-3
d_call: -
cdr3_nt: TGTGCCAGCAGTTGGGCAGGGGCTACAGTCAATGGCTACACCTTC
cdr3_aa: CASSWAGATVNGYTF

clone_size: once
j_call: TRBJ2-7
v_call: TRBV3-1/TRBV3-2
d_call: TRBD1
cdr3_nt: TGTGCCAGCAGCCAAGCGGGGACAGGAGGTTACGAGCAGTACTTC
cdr3_aa: CASSQAGTGGYEQYF

clone_size: -
j_call: TRBJ1-2
v_call: TRBV6-6
d_call: -
cdr3_nt: TGTGCCAGCAGTTCACCCCCGGAGGGGTGCACCTTC
cdr3_aa: CASSSPPEGCTF

clone_size: -
j_call: TRBJ2-3
v_call: TRBV6-1
d_call: -
cdr3_nt: TGTGCCAGCAGTGAAGGGGCCGGCGTTGCTAGCACAGATACGCAGTATTTT
cdr3_aa: CASSEGAGVASTDTQYF

clone_size: -
j_call: TRBJ2-5
v_call: TRBV7-9
d_call: TRBD1
cdr3_nt: TGTGCCAGCAGTTCTACAGTAGCGACAGGGCGAGAGACCCAGTACTTC
cdr3_aa: CASSSTVATGRETQYF

clone_size: -
j_call: TRBJ2-7
v_call: TRBV12-3/TRBV12-4
d_call: -
cdr3_nt: TGTGCCAGCGTTCTATACGAGCAGTACTTC
cdr3_aa: CASVLYEQYF

clone_size: -
j_call: TRBJ2-5
v_call: TRBV20-1
d_call: -
cdr3_nt: TGCAGTGCTAGTCTTAGTACACGGTTGGAGACCCAGTACTTC
cdr3_aa: CSASLSTRLETQYF

clone_size: -
j_call: TRBJ2-2
v_call: TRBV5-1
d_call: TRBD2
cdr3_nt: TGCGCCAGCAGACAGAGCGGGGGGCTGTCCGGGGAGCTGTTTTTT
cdr3_aa: CASRQSGGLSGELFF

clone_size: -
j_call: TRBJ1-1
v_call: TRBV19
d_call: -
cdr3_nt: TGTGCCAGTACAGGGAACAGGGAGAACACTGAAGCTTTCTTT
cdr3_aa: CASTGNRENTEAFF

clone_size: -
j_call: TRBJ2-7
v_call: TRBV5-5
d_call: -
cdr3_nt: TGTGCCAGCAGCTTCTCAGGGTCCCACGAGCAGTACTTC
cdr3_aa: CASSFSGSHEQYF

clone_size: -
j_call: TRBJ1-1
v_call: TRBV3-1/TRBV3-2
d_call: -
cdr3_nt: TGTGCCAGCAGCTCGGTGCGGGGTGGCACTGAAGCTTTCTTT
cdr3_aa: CASSSVRGGTEAFF

clone_size: -
j_call: TRBJ1-6
v_call: TRBV19
d_call: -
cdr3_nt: TGTGCCAGTAGTATCGGAGATAATTCACCCCTCCACTTT
cdr3_aa: CASSIGDNSPLHF

clone_size: many
j_call: TRBJ2-1
v_call: TRBV6-4
d_call: TRBD2
cdr3_nt: TGTGCCAGCAGTGAGTTAGCGGGGGCCGGCGGGGAGCAGTTCTTC
cdr3_aa: CASSELAGAGGEQFF

clone_size: -
j_call: TRBJ2-3
v_call: TRBV29-1
d_call: TRBD2
cdr3_nt: TGCAGCGTTGAAATTTTAGCGGGGGCCGATACGCAGTATTTT
cdr3_aa: CSVEILAGADTQYF

clone_size: -
j_call: TRBJ2-1
v_call: TRBV25-1
d_call: -
cdr3_nt: TGTGCCAGCAGTGAAGGGGGGGGGCTCTCAGAGGAGCAGTTCTTC
cdr3_aa: CASSEGGGLSEEQFF

clone_size: -
j_call: TRBJ1-2
v_call: TRBV9
d_call: TRBD1
cdr3_nt: TGTGCCAGCAGCGTAGGGCAGGGACAGTATGGCTACACCTTC
cdr3_aa: CASSVGQGQYGYTF

clone_size: -
j_call: TRBJ1-1
v_call: TRBV10-3
d_call: -
cdr3_nt: TGTGCCATCACCTCAGAGACAGGAGAGGGAATGAACACTGAAGCTTTCTTT
cdr3_aa: CAITSETGEGMNTEAFF

clone_size: -
j_call: TRBJ2-2
v_call: TRBV6-5
d_call: -
cdr3_nt: TGTGCCAGCAGTTACCCGAACGCCGGGGAGCTGTTTTTT
cdr3_aa: CASSYPNAGELFF

clone_size: -
j_call: TRBJ2-3
v_call: TRBV5-5
d_call: -
cdr3_nt: TGTGCCAGCAGCCCGGGTGGTGGATTCACAGATACGCAGTATTTT
cdr3_aa: CASSPGGGFTDTQYF

clone_size: -
j_call: TRBJ2-3
v_call: TRBV27
d_call: TRBD2
cdr3_nt: TGTGCCAGCAGTTCAGGACTAGCGGGATTCACAGATACGCAGTATTTT
cdr3_aa: CASSSGLAGFTDTQYF

clone_size: -
j_call: TRBJ2-2
v_call: TRBV5-1
d_call: -
cdr3_nt: TGCGCCAGCTACAATGAAAACACCGGGGAGCTGTTTTTT
cdr3_aa: CASYNENTGELFF

clone_size: -
j_call: TRBJ2-3
v_call: TRBV5-1
d_call: -
cdr3_nt: TGCGCCAGTCGCATGCAAGATACGCAGTATTTT
cdr3_aa: CASRMQDTQYF

clone_size: -
j_call: TRBJ1-1
v_call: TRBV3-1/TRBV3-2
d_call: -
cdr3_nt: TGTGCCAGCAGTCCTAACCCGGGACCCGGGGCTTTCTTT
cdr3_aa: CASSPNPGPGAFF

clone_size: -
j_call: TRBJ1-1
v_call: TRBV30
d_call: -
cdr3_nt: TGTGCCTGGAGTGTAGGGGTAGTTAGGACTGAAGCTTTCTTT
cdr3_aa: CAWSVGVVRTEAFF

clone_size: -
j_call: TRBJ2-7
v_call: TRBV5-4
d_call: -
cdr3_nt: TGTGCCAGCAGCTTGGATCGCTACGAGCAGTACTTC
cdr3_aa: CASSLDRYEQYF

clone_size: few
j_call: TRBJ2-7
v_call: TRBV11-2
d_call: -
cdr3_nt: TGTGCCAGCAGCTTATCGGCCAGGGCTTGGGGCGAGCAGTACTTC
cdr3_aa: CASSLSARAWGEQYF

clone_size: -
j_call: TRBJ2-3
v_call: TRBV19
d_call: TRBD2
cdr3_nt: TGTGCCATCGGCGGGGGGGCCTACACAGATACGCAGTATTTT
cdr3_aa: CAIGGGAYTDTQYF

clone_size: -
j_call: TRBJ1-2
v_call: TRBV6-4
d_call: -
cdr3_nt: TGTGCCAGCAGCCCCGAGGCAGGGAGCTATGGCTACACCTTC
cdr3_aa: CASSPEAGSYGYTF

clone_size: -
j_call: TRBJ1-6
v_call: TRBV3-1/TRBV3-2
d_call: -
cdr3_nt: TGTGCCAGCAGCCAAGTGCGGGAGAAGACACCCCTCCACTTT
cdr3_aa: CASSQVREKTPLHF

clone_size: -
j_call: TRBJ2-5
v_call: TRBV19
d_call: -
cdr3_nt: TGTGCCAGTATGCCGGCTTCCCGACAAGGGCAAGAGACCCAGTACTTC
cdr3_aa: CASMPASRQGQETQYF

clone_size: few
j_call: TRBJ1-1
v_call: TRBV4-2
d_call: -
cdr3_nt: TGTGCCAGCAGCCAAGGGAGGGTGATGAACACTGAAGCTTTCTTT
cdr3_aa: CASSQGRVMNTEAFF

clone_size: -
j_call: TRBJ1-5
v_call: TRBV5-6
d_call: -
cdr3_nt: TGTGCCAGCAGCCCGGGGGGGCCCCGGGGAAGTCAGCCCCAGCATTTT
cdr3_aa: CASSPGGPRGSQPQHF

clone_size: -
j_call: TRBJ1-5
v_call: TRBV2
d_call: TRBD1
cdr3_nt: TGTGCCAGCAGTGGAGACGCAGGGGGGAATCAGCCCCAGCATTTT
cdr3_aa: CASSGDAGGNQPQHF

clone_size: -
j_call: TRBJ2-1
v_call: TRBV29-1
d_call: TRBD1
cdr3_nt: TGCAGCGTTGGGAAGGACAGGGGAAACAATGAGCAGTTCTTC
cdr3_aa: CSVGKDRGNNEQFF

clone_size: -
j_call: TRBJ2-3
v_call: TRBV7-2
d_call: -
cdr3_nt: TGTGCCAGCAGCCCTACTACGATCGGCACAGATACGCAGTATTTT
cdr3_aa: CASSPTTIGTDTQYF

clone_size: -
j_call: TRBJ2-1
v_call: TRBV5-8
d_call: -
cdr3_nt: TGTGCCAGCAGCTTTCTCCATGAGCAGTTCTTC
cdr3_aa: CASSFLHEQFF

clone_size: -
j_call: TRBJ1-6
v_call: TRBV6-6
d_call: -
cdr3_nt: TGTGCCAGCAGTTACTCGATAAACAGGGAAAATTCACCCCTCCACTTT
cdr3_aa: CASSYSINRENSPLHF